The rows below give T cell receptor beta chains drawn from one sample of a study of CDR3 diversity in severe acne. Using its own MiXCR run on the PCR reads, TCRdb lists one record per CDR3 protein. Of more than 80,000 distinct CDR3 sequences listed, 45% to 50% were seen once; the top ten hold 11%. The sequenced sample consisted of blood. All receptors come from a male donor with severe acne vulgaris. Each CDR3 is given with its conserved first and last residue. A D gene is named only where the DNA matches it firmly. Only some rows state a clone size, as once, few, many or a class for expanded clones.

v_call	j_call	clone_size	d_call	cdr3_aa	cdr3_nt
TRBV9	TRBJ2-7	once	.	CASSGRGDPYEQYF	TGTGCCAGCAGCGGCCGGGGAGATCCCTACGAGCAGTACTTC
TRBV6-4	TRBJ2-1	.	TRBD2	CASSDSSGGAVNEQFF	TGTGCCAGCAGTGACTCTAGCGGGGGGGCCGTAAATGAGCAGTTCTTC
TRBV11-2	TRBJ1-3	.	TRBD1	CASSGTAIGNTIYF	TGTGCCAGCAGCGGGACAGCGATCGGAAACACCATATATTTT
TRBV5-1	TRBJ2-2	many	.	CASSFGDSGELFF	TGCGCCAGCAGCTTCGGGGACTCCGGGGAGCTGTTTTTT
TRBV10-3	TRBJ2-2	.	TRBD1	CASLDRGPLKDTGELFF	TGTGCCAGCCTGGACAGGGGGCCGCTCAAGGATACCGGGGAGCTGTTTTTT
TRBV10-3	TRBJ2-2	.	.	CAISTGYQNTGELFF	TGTGCCATCAGCACAGGATACCAGAACACCGGGGAGCTGTTTTTT
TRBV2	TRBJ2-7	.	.	CASGESGHAYEQYF	TGTGCCAGCGGTGAATCTGGGCATGCCTACGAGCAGTACTTC
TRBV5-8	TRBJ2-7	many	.	CASSLGFGATRAYEQYF	TGTGCCAGCAGCTTGGGGTTTGGGGCCACAAGGGCCTACGAGCAGTACTTC
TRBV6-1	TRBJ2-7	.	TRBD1	CASSEGTGKTYEQYF	TGTGCCAGCAGTGAAGGGACAGGGAAGACCTACGAGCAGTACTTC
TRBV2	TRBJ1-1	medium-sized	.	CASSLGRKDTEAFF	TGTGCCAGCAGCCTCGGTCGTAAGGACACTGAAGCTTTCTTT
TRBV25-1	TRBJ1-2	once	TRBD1	CASSITTAEQGYGYTF	TGTGCCAGCAGCATCACGACCGCCGAACAGGGGTATGGCTACACCTTC
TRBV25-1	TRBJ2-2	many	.	CASSERGIANTGELFF	TGTGCCAGCAGTGAACGGGGAATCGCGAACACCGGGGAGCTGTTTTTT
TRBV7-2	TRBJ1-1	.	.	CASSWGQGYTEAFF	TGTGCCAGCAGCTGGGGGCAGGGCTACACTGAAGCTTTCTTT
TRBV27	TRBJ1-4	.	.	CASRAGEVTNEKLFF	TGTGCCAGCAGGGCAGGGGAGGTAACTAATGAAAAACTGTTTTTT
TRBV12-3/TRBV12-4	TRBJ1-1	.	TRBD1	CASSIGEGANTEAFF	TGTGCCAGCAGTATAGGAGAGGGGGCGAACACTGAAGCTTTCTTT
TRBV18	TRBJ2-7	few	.	CASSPDRYEQYF	TGTGCCAGCTCACCGGATCGATACGAGCAGTACTTC